This TCR beta chain came from a study of CD8+ T cells in alopecia areata. Study in general: Treated patients were given oral tofacitinib, which was dosed at 5 to 10 mg twice daily.

The sequencing template was cDNA reverse transcribed from extracted RNA. Profiled with immunoSEQ multiplex PCR; TCRdb holds only in-frame clones, not every one. The data hold 150,000 or so clones, with around 87% observed a single time. J lost 0 bases, V lost 7 bases, and 5 bases had no gene match. Germline V gene lookup returns CDR1 LNHDA and CDR2 SQIVND (reference sequence). This CDR3 is built from 15 residues. The receptor was derived from a human donor with alopecia areata. V and J are TRBV19 and TRBJ1-5, with 8 bases matching TRBD1. The source material was CD8+ T cells sorted from blood, sampled at week 0. CDR3 sequence: CASTQTGASNQPQHF. The CDR3, as DNA: TGTGCCAGTACCCAGACAGGGGCTAGCAATCAGCCCCAGCATTTT.